Presented here are 29 T cell receptor beta chains from one specimen sequenced in a study of response to subunit inactivated influenza vaccine. TCRdb reanalysed the RT-PCR reads using MiXCR and keeps one entry per CDR3 protein. The data contain about 530,000 distinct CDR3 sequences, around 11% of them singletons. This material consisted of PBMCs from blood, taken on the day of vaccination. The receptors here all came from a man between 45 and 60 years old who received an inactivated influenza vaccine.

This clonotype turned up a few times. The rearrangement uses TRBV24-1 and TRBJ2-3; TRBD1 matches 8 bases. The CDR3 extends over 16 amino acids. Germline V lookup: CDR1 KGHDR, CDR2 SFDVKD. V dropped 4 bases and J dropped 2; count of bases not matched to a gene: 7. The CDR3 is CATSDRQGTITDTQYF. In nucleotides, the CDR3 is TGTGCCACCAGTGACCGACAGGGGACAATCACAGATACGCAGTATTTT.

For this clonotype: A much larger clone lies a single base off, so this may be a read error. The chain combines TRBV12-3 or TRBV12-4 with TRBJ2-5, with D perhaps being TRBD1 or TRBD2 (5 bases each). The CDR3 is 14 residues long. Trimming pared 3 bases from V and 7 bases from J, leaving 15 bases between. The CDR3 bases are TGTGCCAGCAGTTTGTGGGGGAAGAGGGGGACCCAGTACTTC. It yields the protein CASSLWGKRGTQYF.

This clonotype has only a few counts. This rearrangement joins TRBV10-3 to TRBJ1-5; D is unclear. CDR3 size: 14 residues. V lost 3 bases, J lost 4 bases, and 10 bases lay in between. Germline-derived CDR1 and CDR2 are ENHRY and SYGVKD. The CDR3 sequence: CAISDRQANQPQHF. The CDR3 region has the DNA TGTGCCATCAGTGACAGGCAGGCTAATCAGCCCCAGCATTTT.

The rearrangement uses TRBV19 and TRBJ2-1; D might be TRBD2 (5 bases). Germline CDR1 and CDR2: LNHDA and SQIVND (reference sequence). V was clipped by 8 bases and J by 5 bases, with 13 bases between them. CDR3 length: 13 amino acids. CDR3 amino acids: CASLAWGDNEQFF. The CDR3 DNA is TGTGCCAGTTTAGCGTGGGGTGACAATGAGCAGTTCTTC.

This chain links TRBV10-2 with TRBJ1-2, with D possibly TRBD1 on 6 matching bases. With 0 bases removed from V and 7 bases from J, the gap between germline ends came to 9 bases. In germline, CDR1 is WSHSY, CDR2 SAAADI. This CDR3 contains 13 residues. The CDR3 region is CASSESGAGGYTF. CDR3 DNA sequence: TGCGCCAGCAGTGAGTCGGGGGCAGGTGGCTACACCTTC.

In this sample, this clonotype turned up many times. V usage is TRBV20-1 and J usage is TRBJ2-3; 12 nucleotides line up with TRBD2. After removal of 0 bases from V and 6 bases from J, the junction contained 7 bases not matched to a gene. Per germline, CDR1 DFQATT and CDR2 SNEGSKA (reference sequence). The CDR3 loop spans 16 amino acids. CDR3 residues: CSARDQLAGGFDTQYF. The CDR3 nucleotides are TGCAGTGCTAGAGATCAGCTAGCGGGGGGGTTTGATACGCAGTATTTT.

V and J are TRBV6-1 and TRBJ1-2; D is unclear. V lost 0 bases to trimming and J lost 4 bases, with 9 bases between them. Germline-derived CDR1 and CDR2 are MNHNS and SASEGT. There are 14 residues in the CDR3. Written as DNA, the CDR3 is TGTGCCAGCAGTGAAGCGTTAGAGGTCTATGGCTACACCTTC. The encoded protein is CASSEALEVYGYTF.

The rearrangement joins TRBV12-3 or TRBV12-4 to TRBJ2-1; 9 nucleotides match TRBD1. The CDR3 covers 16 residues. The J segment lost 10 bases and the V segment lost 0 bases, leaving 10 bases of the junction unmatched. The DNA of the CDR3 is TGTGCCAGCAGTTTAGCCGGGACAGGGTTTGGTTTCGAGCAGTTCTTC. Encoded protein: CASSLAGTGFGFEQFF.

This clonotype occurred many times. The chain joins TRBV7-2 to TRBJ2-1, with a possible D match to TRBD2 (6 bases). The germline V and J ends were trimmed by 1 base and 7 bases, with 11 bases remaining between them. This CDR3 has 14 residues. The germline CDR1 and CDR2 sequences are SGHTA and FQGNSA. CDR3 loop: CASSLVAGRNEQFF. As DNA, the CDR3 is TGTGCCAGCAGCTTAGTTGCGGGAAGGAATGAGCAGTTCTTC.

The chain links TRBV20-1 to TRBJ1-5; unclear D gene. The CDR3 has 13 residues. Germline assignment: CDR1 DFQATT and CDR2 SNEGSKA (reference sequence). V was trimmed by 0 bases and J by 5 bases, leaving 8 bases between them. CDR3 coding DNA: TGCAGTGCTAGAGACCAGTCTGATCAGCCCCAGCATTTT. Its translation is CSARDQSDQPQHF.

The rearrangement uses TRBV6-2 or TRBV6-3 and TRBJ2-7; D uncertain. V was clipped by 6 bases and J by 7 bases, with 16 bases between them. The CDR3 sequence is 13 residues long. Germline V gene lookup returns CDR1 MNHEY and CDR2 SVGEGT. Here the CDR3 DNA reads TGTGCCAGCAGCCTCACATCGGACGGTGAGCAGTACTTC. This sequence encodes CASSLTSDGEQYF.

This clonotype came up a few times. The rearrangement joins TRBV28 to TRBJ2-1, with 8 bases matching TRBD2. Germline-derived CDR1 and CDR2 are MDHEN and SYDVKM. The CDR3 length is 14 residues. The V and J ends lost 5 bases and 9 bases, in that order; junction bases with no gene match: 9. The DNA for the CDR3 is TGTGCCAGCAGTAGAGCGGGGGAGCGCGTTGAGCAGTTCTTC. This sequence encodes CASSRAGERVEQFF.

The rearrangement uses TRBV5-1 and TRBJ2-3; D might be TRBD1 (6 bases). The ends were cut back, 1 base at V and 3 bases at J, with 12 bases in the middle. Germline V gene data show CDR1 as SGHRS and CDR2 as YFSETQ. The CDR3 sequence is 15 residues long. CDR3 bases: TGCGCCAGCAGCTTGACCCCCGACAGGACAGATACGCAGTATTTT. Encoded protein: CASSLTPDRTDTQYF.

The sample holds a few counts of this clonotype. The rearrangement links TRBV20-1 to TRBJ2-6; D ambiguous. Germline V gene data show CDR1 as DFQATT and CDR2 as SNEGSKA (reference sequence). V lost 4 bases and J 1 base, leaving 5 bases between the germline ends. The CDR3 is 13 amino acids. The CDR3 DNA sequence: TGCAGTGCTACCAGTTCTGGGGCCAACGTCCTGACTTTC. Translating it yields CSATSSGANVLTF.

There are many counts of this clonotype. The chain couples TRBV6-2 or TRBV6-3 to TRBJ2-5; tentative D call: TRBD2 (5 bases). Germline loops: CDR1 MNHEY, CDR2 SVGEGT. The CDR3 sequence is 15 residues long. V was shortened by 5 bases and J by 5 bases, with 18 bases between the two germline ends. The CDR3 bases are TGTGCCAGCAGTGCCACGGGAAACCGAGGGGAGACCCAGTACTTC. This gives the protein CASSATGNRGETQYF.

V gene TRBV7-9 combines with J gene TRBJ2-2, with a tentative D call TRBD1 (6 bases). The V gene lost 8 bases and the J gene lost 6 bases, with 7 bases spanning the gap. The CDR3 is 11 amino acids. Germline V lookup: CDR1 SEHNR, CDR2 FQNEAQ (reference sequence). The CDR3 loop is CASEGAGELFF. In nucleotides, the CDR3 is TGTGCCAGCGAGGGGGCCGGGGAGCTGTTTTTT.

The gene calls are TRBV5-1 and TRBJ2-3; no firm D call. Germline-derived CDR1 and CDR2 are SGHRS and YFSETQ. The CDR3 spans 14 residues. Between the trimmed V and J ends, which lost 2 bases and 0 bases, there was a span of 7 bases. The CDR3 DNA is TGCGCCAGCAGCTTTAAGGACAGCACAGATACGCAGTATTTT. Translated: CASSFKDSTDTQYF.

This clonotype was found a few times. The V gene is TRBV6-1, the J gene TRBJ1-6; 8 bases agree with TRBD1. There are 15 residues in the CDR3. V shed 6 bases, J shed 4 bases, and the junction held 5 bases outside the gene matches. The germline V gene encodes CDR1 MNHNS and CDR2 SASEGT. CDR3 bases: TGTGCCAGCAGAAGGACAGGGCCTTATAATTCACCCCTCCACTTT. This translates into CASRRTGPYNSPLHF.

The chain joins TRBV25-1 to TRBJ2-1; 10 bases line up with TRBD2. The ends lost 0 bases at V and 8 bases at J; junction bases unmatched: 7. Germline assignment: CDR1 MGHDK and CDR2 SYGVNS. This CDR3 is built from 16 residues. The CDR3: CASSEYIAGGRDEQFF. CDR3 nucleotides: TGTGCCAGCAGTGAATACATAGCGGGGGGTCGGGATGAGCAGTTCTTC.

This clonotype has a handful of counts. The J gene is TRBJ2-1, the V gene TRBV5-1; D not certain. V was cut by 4 bases and J by 8 bases, with 7 bases left in between. The CDR3 contains 11 residues. CDR1 and CDR2 (germline): SGHRS, YFSETQ. Here the CDR3 DNA reads TGCGCCAGCAGCCTGACTTATGAGCAGTTCTTC. It translates to CASSLTYEQFF.

The table lists this clonotype with many counts. The rearrangement uses TRBV5-5 and TRBJ2-1; 11 nucleotides agree with TRBD2. V shed 4 bases, J shed 12 bases, and the junction held 15 bases outside the gene matches. Per germline, CDR1 SGHKS and CDR2 YYEKEE (reference sequence). The CDR3 is 16 amino acids. CDR3 sequence: CASSPNPSTSGKWQFF. The CDR3 region has the DNA TGTGCCAGCAGCCCAAACCCATCGACTAGCGGGAAATGGCAGTTCTTC.

The V and J genes are TRBV7-2 and TRBJ1-2; D perhaps matches TRBD1 (5 bases). Germline V gene lookup returns CDR1 SGHTA and CDR2 FQGNSA. V was clipped by 2 bases and J by 3 bases, with 13 bases between them. CDR3 size: 15 residues. The CDR3 region has the DNA TGTGCCAGCAGCTTATACTCGGGGACGGACTATGGCTACACCTTC. It yields the protein CASSLYSGTDYGYTF.

V and J are TRBV7-8 and TRBJ2-2; 7 positions match TRBD2. This CDR3 contains 19 residues. Per germline, CDR1 SGHVS and CDR2 FQNEAQ. V trimming: 4 bases; J trimming: 3 bases; junction bases outside the gene matches: 17. The CDR3 nucleotides are TGTGCCAGCAGCTCCGCAGGAGCCGGGAGGCCCCTCTACACCGGGGAGCTGTTTTTT. Residues: CASSSAGAGRPLYTGELFF.

The chain uses TRBV20-1 and TRBJ2-3; 12 bases fit TRBD2. V dropped 6 bases and J dropped 6; count of bases not matched to a gene: 7. The CDR3 loop spans 14 amino acids. CDR1 is DFQATT and CDR2 is SNEGSKA in the germline V gene (reference sequence). The CDR3 region is CSATLAGGWDTQYF. CDR3 DNA sequence: TGCAGTGCAACGCTAGCGGGGGGGTGGGATACGCAGTATTTT.

The chain joins TRBV10-3 to TRBJ2-3; 8 bases agree with TRBD2. The CDR3 extends over 14 amino acids. Germline-derived CDR1 and CDR2 are ENHRY and SYGVKD. V shed 2 bases, J shed 10 bases, and the junction held 8 bases outside the gene matches. The CDR3 nucleotides are TGTGCCATCAGTGAGCCTCGGGCGGGGGGATCGCAGTATTTT. It specifies CAISEPRAGGSQYF.

This chain links TRBV20-1 with TRBJ2-1, with 11 nucleotides matching TRBD2. Germline V lookup: CDR1 DFQATT, CDR2 SNEGSKA (reference sequence). The CDR3 is 14 residues long. The junction had 5 bases not matched to a gene; V was cut back by 6 bases and J by 4 bases. This chain's CDR3 is CSATTSGGYNEQFF. The CDR3 nucleotides are TGCAGTGCCACCACTAGCGGGGGTTACAATGAGCAGTTCTTC.

Only a few counts were recorded for this clonotype. The chain carries TRBV28 and TRBJ2-2; TRBD2 matches at 8 bases. With 8 bases clipped from V and 2 bases from J, the junction kept 7 bases outside the gene matches. The V gene's germline CDR1 is MDHEN and CDR2 SYDVKM. This CDR3 spans 15 amino acids. DNA of the CDR3: TGTGCCAGCTCTCGGGGGGGCCCTAACACCGGGGAGCTGTTTTTT. Residues: CASSRGGPNTGELFF.

This chain joins TRBV18 and TRBJ2-7; D is unclear. Trimming shortened V by 6 bases and J by 5 bases, and 14 bases separated the two germline ends. CDR1 is KGHSH and CDR2 is LQKENI in the germline V gene. This CDR3 region has 13 residues. This CDR3 reads CASSQSKPHEQYF. The CDR3 DNA is TGTGCCAGCTCTCAATCCAAGCCACACGAGCAGTACTTC.

The chain uses TRBV12-3 or TRBV12-4 and TRBJ2-1; a weak D match, TRBD1 (5 bases). This CDR3 has 12 amino acids. The V gene lost 7 bases and the J gene lost 6 bases, with 10 bases spanning the gap. The CDR3: CASTGGANEQFF. CDR3 sequence (DNA): TGTGCCAGCACCGGTGGGGCCAATGAGCAGTTCTTC.